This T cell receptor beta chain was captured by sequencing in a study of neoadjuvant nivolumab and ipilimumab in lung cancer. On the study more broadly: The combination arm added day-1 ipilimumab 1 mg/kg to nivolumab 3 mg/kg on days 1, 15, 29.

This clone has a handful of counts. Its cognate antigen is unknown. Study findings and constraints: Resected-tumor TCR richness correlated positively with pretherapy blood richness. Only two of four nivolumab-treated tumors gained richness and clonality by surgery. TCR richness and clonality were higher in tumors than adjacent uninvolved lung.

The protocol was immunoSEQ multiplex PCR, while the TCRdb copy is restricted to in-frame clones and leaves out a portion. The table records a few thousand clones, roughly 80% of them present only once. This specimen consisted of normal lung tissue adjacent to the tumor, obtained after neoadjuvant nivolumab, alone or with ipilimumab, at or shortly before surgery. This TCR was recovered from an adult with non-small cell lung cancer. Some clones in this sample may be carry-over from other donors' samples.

DNA for the CDR3: TGTGCCAGCTCAGCCAAAGTAGGCAATCAGCCCCAGCATTTT. The encoded protein is CASSAKVGNQPQHF. The rearrangement links TRBV18 to TRBJ1-5; D is undetermined. Germline assignment: CDR1 KGHSH and CDR2 LQKENI. The CDR3 consists of 14 residues. Trimming left V 5 bases short and J 2 bases short, with 10 bases between.